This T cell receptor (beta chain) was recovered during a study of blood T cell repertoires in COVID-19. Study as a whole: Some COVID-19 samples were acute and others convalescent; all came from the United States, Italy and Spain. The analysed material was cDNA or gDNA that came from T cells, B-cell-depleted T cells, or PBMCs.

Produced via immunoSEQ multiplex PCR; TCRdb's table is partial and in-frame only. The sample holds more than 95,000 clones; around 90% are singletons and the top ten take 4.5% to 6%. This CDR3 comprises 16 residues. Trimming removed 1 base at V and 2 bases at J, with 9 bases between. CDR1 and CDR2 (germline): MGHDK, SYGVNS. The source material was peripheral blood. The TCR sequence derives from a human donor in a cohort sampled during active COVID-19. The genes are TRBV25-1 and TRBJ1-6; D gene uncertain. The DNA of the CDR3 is TGTGCCAGCAGTGAATTGGAGTTCCCCTATAATTCACCCCTCCACTTT. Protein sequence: CASSELEFPYNSPLHF.